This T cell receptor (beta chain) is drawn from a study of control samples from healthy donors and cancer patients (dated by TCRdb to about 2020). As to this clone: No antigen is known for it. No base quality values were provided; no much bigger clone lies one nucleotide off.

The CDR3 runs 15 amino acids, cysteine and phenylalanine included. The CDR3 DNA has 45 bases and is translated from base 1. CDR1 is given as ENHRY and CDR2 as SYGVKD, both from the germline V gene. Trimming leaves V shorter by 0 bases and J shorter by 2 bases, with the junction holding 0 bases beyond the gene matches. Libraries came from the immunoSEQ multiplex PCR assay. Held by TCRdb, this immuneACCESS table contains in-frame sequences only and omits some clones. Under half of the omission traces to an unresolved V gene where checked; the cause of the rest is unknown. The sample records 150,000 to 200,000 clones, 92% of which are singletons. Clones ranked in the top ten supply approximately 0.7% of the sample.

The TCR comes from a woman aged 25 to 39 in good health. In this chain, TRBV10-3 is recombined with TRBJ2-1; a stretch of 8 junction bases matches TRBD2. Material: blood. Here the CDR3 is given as CAISESREAYNEQFF. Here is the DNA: TGTGCCATCAGTGAGTCGCGGGAGGCCTACAATGAGCAGTTCTTC.